This paragraph reports one TCR beta chain. This clonotype was observed a handful of times. What antigen it recognizes has not been identified. Base-call qualities are not available, and no considerably larger clone is one nucleotide away. Library preparation was by 5' RACE. Sequenced using an Illumina HiSeq 2500. A second PCR of 7 to 11 cycles was performed with a sample-barcoded 5' primer and a J-beta primer mix. Each TCR beta cDNA molecule received a unique molecular identifier from a template-switch 5' adaptor carrying 12 random nucleotides. Each sample yielded at least 2.5 million CDR3-containing paired-end reads. The Mint cDNA synthesis kit, primed by a TRBC-specific oligonucleotide, was used to synthesize first-strand cDNA from all RNA. Following uracil-DNA glycosylase treatment, all cDNA underwent a first 18-cycle PCR with the universal primers M1SS and BC2_uni_R. For the original study's pipeline: For normalization, 1 million high-quality reads, each with a distinct molecular identifier, were randomly selected from each sample. Instead of being binned into consensus sequences, reads that shared molecular identifiers were thrown out. MiTCR, with a Q25 quality threshold and the strictest error-elimination algorithm, was used for CDR3 identification, clonotype clustering and error correction. A nonparametric unseen species model with Euler transformation was used to estimate a lower bound on total TCR beta diversity. Clones were called with MiXCR by TCRdb after fastp trimmed the public reads at Q25, and only in-frame beta chains were retained. Each entry is one CDR3 protein sequence, shown with its most common DNA and genes. None of the V and J calls come from the authors' own analysis; TCRdb made them. This sample gives approximately 810,000 distinct CDR3 sequences in total; roughly 26% of them show up just once. The biggest ten clones account for roughly a sixth of the sample.

Systemically healthy Caucasian individuals from Russia, over 30 in total and aged roughly 6 to 100 years, were included as donors. Each donor gave 8 to 10 milliliters of peripheral blood, collected into EDTA-treated Vacutainer tubes. Ficoll-Paque density-gradient centrifugation was used to isolate PBMCs, with at least 7 million per sample. Total RNA was extracted from PBMCs with Trizol reagent, with at least 5 micrograms obtained per sample. Naive CD45RAhigh/CD27high T cell percentages were measured by flow cytometry on a PBMC aliquot from every donor. Per the germline V gene, SGHRS is the CDR1 and YFSETQ is the CDR2. The germline V end is reduced by 4 bases and the J end by 12 bases; junction bases left unmatched: 19. Spanning cysteine to phenylalanine, the CDR3 consists of 17 amino acids. Solely the CDR3 DNA is kept, with 51 bases framed from the first base. These data originate in a study of blood T cells in healthy people across ages (dated by TCRdb to about 2015). The study in broad terms: In model experiments, template switching captured roughly one uniquely barcoded TCR beta cDNA molecule for every two T cells. Age-related changes in TCR beta repertoire diversity were measured in the study by deep sequencing normalized with unique cDNA molecular identifiers. The donors were split into four age groups: young (average 16 years), middle-aged (39), aged (approximately 59) and long-lived (roughly 86). Donors of different ages were randomly distributed across sequencing lanes to avoid experimental bias. Using the same blood draw, the study looked at two additional independent replicas of 1 million unique cDNA reads for two donors, one aged 18 to 30 and the other aged 80 or older. What the research found in general, with its limitations: Compared with the aged group, the long-lived group had more naive CD4+ T cells, fewer expanded clones and increased TCR diversity, suggesting age selection. As age increased, observed TCR beta diversity per million T cells dropped in a roughly linear way, and a significant reduction was already evident by age 40. Because profiling used bulk unsorted PBMCs, naive and antigen-experienced compartments could not be compared conclusively. Observed TCR beta diversity correlated strongly with the percentage of naive T cells measured by flow cytometry. Because the CMV infection status of the donors was unknown, age-related changes in expanded clonotypes may potentially have been confounded. Estimates of total diversity based on one million sequenced T cells were regarded as lower bounds and as underestimates.

This receptor was obtained from a woman of 80 years or more in good health. The V and J segments used are TRBV5-1 and TRBJ2-1; 10 of the junction bases match TRBD2. Sequencing input: blood. The nucleotide sequence is given as TGCGCCAGCAGCCGTGGGTCTGCTAGCGGGAGTATGTCAGGGCAGTTCTTC. Protein translation: CASSRGSASGSMSGQFF.